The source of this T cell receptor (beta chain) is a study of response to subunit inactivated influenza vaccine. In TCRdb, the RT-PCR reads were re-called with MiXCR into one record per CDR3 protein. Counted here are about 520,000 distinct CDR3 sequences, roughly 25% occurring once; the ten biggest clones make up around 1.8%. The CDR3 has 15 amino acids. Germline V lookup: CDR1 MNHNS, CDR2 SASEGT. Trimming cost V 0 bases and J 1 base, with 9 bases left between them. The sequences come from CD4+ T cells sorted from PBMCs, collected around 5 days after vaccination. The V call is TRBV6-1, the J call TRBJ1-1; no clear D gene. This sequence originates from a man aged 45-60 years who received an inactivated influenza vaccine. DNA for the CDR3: TGTGCCAGCAGTGAAGCGGGTTGGGAGAACACTGAAGCTTTCTTT. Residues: CASSEAGWENTEAFF.